The 14 T cell receptor beta chains below come from one sample, sequenced in a study of human CD8 memory T cell subsets. Libraries of TCR beta chains were produced by 5' RACE (UMI-labeled). TCRdb re-called the 5' RACE reads; one entry per CDR3 protein, DNA not given. This sample's clone table lists almost 9,500 distinct CDR3 sequences. The sample taken for sequencing was CD8+ T cells from PBMCs. These receptors were collected from a human donor in good health.

This chain connects TRBV7-7 to TRBJ2-3; no DNA is available, so the TRBD2 call from TCRdb remains unchecked. Germline CDR1 SSHAT, CDR2 FNYEAQ (reference sequence). The CDR3 has 19 residues. CDR3 loop: CASSPRILAGAGGTDTQYF.

The V call is TRBV29-1, the J call TRBJ2-7; TCRdb gives TRBD2 as the D gene, but with no DNA this cannot be confirmed. The CDR3 consists of 13 residues. The germline CDR1 and CDR2 sequences are SQVTM and ANQGSEA. The CDR3 spells CSALAGVSYEQYF.

The V and J genes are TRBV3-1 and TRBJ2-1; the D gene TCRdb calls, TRBD2, cannot be checked with no DNA. The CDR3 length is 19 residues. Germline V CDR1 and CDR2: LGHDT, YNNKEL (reference sequence). CDR3 region: CASSQAHPGLAGRLAEQFF.

The chain combines TRBV20-1 with TRBJ2-4; there is no DNA to check the TCRdb D call of TRBD1. Germline V CDR1 and CDR2: DFQATT, SNEGSKA (reference sequence). The CDR3 has 16 amino acids. Here the CDR3 reads CSARDLWGDAKNIQYF.

The chain employs TRBV29-1 and TRBJ2-5; checking the TCRdb D call of TRBD2 is not possible without DNA. CDR1 and CDR2 (germline): SQVTM, ANQGSEA. CDR3 length: 14 amino acids. The CDR3 loop is CSVASSGLQETQYF.

V usage is TRBV29-1 and J usage is TRBJ2-3; TCRdb's D gene call, TRBD2, goes unchecked for lack of DNA. The germline V gene encodes CDR1 SQVTM and CDR2 ANQGSEA. CDR3 size: 11 residues. The chain's CDR3 is CSEGTSGTQYF.

This clonotype shows up as medium-sized by frequency. The chain is built from TRBV14 and TRBJ2-1. CDR3 length equals 16 residues. Germline CDR1 is SGHDN and CDR2 is FVKESK. The CDR3 here is CASSLSIGVSYNEQFF.

The chain links TRBV28 to TRBJ1-5; TCRdb gives TRBD1 as the D gene, but with no DNA this cannot be confirmed. The CDR3 length is 17 residues. Germline V gives CDR1 MDHEN, CDR2 SYDVKM. The CDR3 region is CASSFAPTGGPNQPQHF.

This rearrangement joins TRBV12-3 or TRBV12-4 to TRBJ2-7. The CDR3 extends over 14 amino acids. CDR3 sequence reads: CASSFGPTPYEQYF.

The chain combines TRBV6-2 or TRBV6-3 with TRBJ1-5; TCRdb's D call of TRBD1 is untestable without DNA. This CDR3 is 15 amino acids long. Per the germline V gene, CDR1 is MNHEY and CDR2 is SVGEGT. CDR3 in amino acids: CASRSIGTGDQPQHF.

This clonotype is deemed medium-sized (0.01 to 0.1%) by its frequency. The rearrangement joins TRBV6-5 to TRBJ2-1; the D call from TCRdb, TRBD1, cannot be confirmed without DNA. Per the germline V gene, CDR1 is MNHEY and CDR2 is SVGAGI. This CDR3 has 13 amino acids. The CDR3 loop reads CASAPVGYNEQFF.

V is TRBV13 and J is TRBJ2-5; TCRdb's D call, TRBD1, is unchecked because there is no DNA. Germline CDR1 and CDR2: PRHDT and FYEKMQ (reference sequence). The CDR3 extends over 16 amino acids. The CDR3 spells CASSLRTGPNQETQYF.

The rearrangement links TRBV15 to TRBJ1-6. This CDR3 is 12 amino acids long. Germline V gene data show CDR1 as LNHNV and CDR2 as YYDKDF (reference sequence). CDR3: CATSTENSPLHF.

J is TRBJ1-1 and V is TRBV29-1. This CDR3 spans 13 amino acids. Germline CDR1 reads SQVTM; CDR2 reads ANQGSEA. The CDR3 reads CSVQQGGGTEAFF.